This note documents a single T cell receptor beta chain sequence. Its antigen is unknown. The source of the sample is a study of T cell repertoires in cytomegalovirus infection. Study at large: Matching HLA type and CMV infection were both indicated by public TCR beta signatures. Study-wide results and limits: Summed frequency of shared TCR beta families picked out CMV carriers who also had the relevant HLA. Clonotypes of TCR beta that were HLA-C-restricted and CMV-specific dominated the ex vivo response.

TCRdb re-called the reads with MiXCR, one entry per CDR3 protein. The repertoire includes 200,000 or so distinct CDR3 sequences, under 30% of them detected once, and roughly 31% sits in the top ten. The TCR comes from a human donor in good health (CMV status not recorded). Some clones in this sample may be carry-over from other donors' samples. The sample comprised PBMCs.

The CDR3 DNA reads as TGTGCCAGCAGTGGAGGTAATAGAGATCAGCCCCAGCATTTT. Amino acid sequence: CASSGGNRDQPQHF. The V and J genes are TRBV2 and TRBJ1-5; D uncertain. Germline-derived CDR1 and CDR2 are SNHLY and FYNNEI. V lost 4 bases and J 5 bases, leaving 12 bases between the germline ends. This CDR3 is 14 amino acids long. The variable domain in full, with the rest retrieved from reference TRBV2 and TRBJ1-5, is EPEVTQTPSHQVTQMGQEVILRCVPISNHLYFYWYRQILGQKVEFLVSFYNNEISEKSEIFDDQFSVERPDGSNFTLKIRSTKLEDSAMYFCASSGGNRDQPQHFGDGTRLSIL.